Each of the 10 T cell receptor beta chains below was sequenced from the same sample in a study of immune evolution from preneoplasia to lung adenocarcinoma. Clones were sequenced by immunoSEQ multiplex PCR, and TCRdb holds only the in-frame ones, with some missing. The sample holds roughly 5,300 clones; 70% to 85% are singletons and the top ten take about 6.7%. Sequenced sample: FFPE lung adenocarcinoma in situ tissue. The receptors shown here come from a person aged 55-85 years with lung adenocarcinoma.

V and J are TRBV7-3 and TRBJ2-5; the D gene is possibly TRBD2 (5 bases). Per germline, CDR1 SGHTA and CDR2 FQGTGA. V was pared by 5 bases and J by 5 bases, with 18 bases between. CDR3 size: 15 residues. The CDR3 DNA is TGTGCCAGCAGCGTAGGGTCGGGGAGTGGCGAGACCCAGTACTTC. Protein sequence: CASSVGSGSGETQYF.

The genes are TRBV9 and TRBJ1-1; 9 bases match TRBD1. This CDR3 has 14 amino acids. The junction had 2 bases not matched to a gene; V was cut back by 0 bases and J by 5 bases. The germline CDR1 and CDR2 sequences are SGDLS and YYNGEE. The CDR3 bases are TGTGCCAGCAGCGTAGAGACAGGGGGGACTGAAGCTTTCTTT. As protein: CASSVETGGTEAFF.

The chain couples TRBV4-3 to TRBJ1-4; 8 bases agree with TRBD1. Germline CDR1 reads LGHNA; CDR2 reads YSLEER. With 1 base clipped from V and 8 bases from J, the junction kept 6 bases outside the gene matches. This CDR3 is 15 amino acids long. The CDR3 DNA sequence: TGCGCCAGCAGCCAAGGCAGGGGGCGAGGGGAAAAACTGTTTTTT. Translated, it gives CASSQGRGRGEKLFF.

The genes are TRBV7-3 and TRBJ1-1, with D possibly being TRBD1 (5 bases). Germline loops: CDR1 SGHTA, CDR2 FQGTGA. The germline V and J ends were trimmed by 2 bases and 1 base, with 5 bases remaining between them. The CDR3 extends over 13 amino acids. In DNA, the CDR3 is TGTGCCAGCAGCTTACAGGGGAACACTGAAGCTTTCTTT. Translation gives CASSLQGNTEAFF.

The chain uses TRBV19 and TRBJ2-5, with TRBD2 as a possible D gene (6 bases). Germline V gives CDR1 LNHDA, CDR2 SQIVND (reference sequence). The CDR3 length is 13 residues. Deletions cut 3 bases from V and 5 bases from J, with 10 bases between. The CDR3 sequence: CASSMGGRETQYF. CDR3 bases: TGTGCCAGTAGTATGGGGGGACGGGAGACCCAGTACTTC. Filled out from reference TRBV19 and TRBJ2-5, the complete variable domain reads DGGITQSPKYLFRKEGQNVTLSCEQNLNHDAMYWYRQDPGQGLRLIYYSQIVNDFQKGDIAEGYSVSREKKESFPLTVTSAQKNPTAFYLCASSMGGRETQYFGPGTRLLVL.

The chain links TRBV7-8 to TRBJ1-1; perhaps TRBD1 as D (5 bases). Trimming shortened V by 1 base and J by 8 bases, and 11 bases separated the two germline ends. This CDR3 spans 13 amino acids. Germline values: CDR1 SGHVS, CDR2 FQNEAQ. The CDR3 loop reads CASSLDQGGEAFF. The DNA for the CDR3 is TGTGCCAGCAGCTTAGATCAGGGTGGCGAAGCTTTCTTT. Full variable domain (missing parts from reference TRBV7-8 and TRBJ1-1): GAGVSQSPRYKVAKRGQDVALRCDPISGHVSLFWYQQALGQGPEFLTYFQNEAQLDKSGLPSDRFFAERPEGSVSTLKIQRTQQEDSAVYLCASSLDQGGEAFFGQGTRLTVV.

The chain has TRBV19 and TRBJ1-5, with a tentative D call TRBD1 (6 bases). CDR3 length equals 15 residues. Trimming left V 8 bases short and J 3 bases short, with 17 bases between. Germline values: CDR1 LNHDA, CDR2 SQIVND (reference sequence). In DNA form, the CDR3 reads TGTGCCAGTGGGCCCGGGGGCAGGGACAATCAGCCCCAGCATTTT. Residues: CASGPGGRDNQPQHF.

The chain uses TRBV5-1 and TRBJ1-5; a weak D match, TRBD1 (5 bases). The germline V gene has CDR1 SGHRS and CDR2 YFSETQ. The CDR3 runs to 15 residues. V lost 0 bases, J lost 7 bases, and 14 bases lay in between. The DNA of the CDR3 is TGCGCCAGCAGCTTGGAGGGAGGGACGGGCCAGCCCCAGCATTTT. Amino acid sequence: CASSLEGGTGQPQHF.

This clone was found a few times. The chain uses TRBV10-2 and TRBJ2-7; 8 nucleotides agree with TRBD1. Germline CDR1 reads WSHSY; CDR2 reads SAAADI. The CDR3 runs 15 residues. Trimming at V came to 6 bases and at J to 3 bases, leaving 10 bases not matched to a gene. The CDR3 region is CASRDGQGSVYEQYF. DNA for the CDR3: TGCGCCAGCAGGGACGGACAGGGTTCCGTCTACGAGCAGTACTTC.

This sequence joins TRBV6-6 and TRBJ2-2; a weak D match, TRBD1 (6 bases). The CDR3 has 16 amino acids. CDR1 and CDR2 from the germline V gene are MNHNY and SVGAGI (reference sequence). V shed 2 bases and J shed 4 bases, with 14 bases lying between them. The CDR3 region is CASSYRPGQFTGELFF. CDR3 coding DNA: TGTGCCAGCAGTTACCGACCGGGACAATTCACCGGGGAGCTGTTTTTT.